These 2 T cell receptor beta chains share one sample of origin, sequenced in a study of blood T cell repertoires in COVID-19. Here immunoSEQ multiplex PCR was the method, and the copy in TCRdb shows in-frame clones only, minus some. The data show approximately 85,000 clones, 80% to 95% seen once. Sequencing was performed on peripheral blood. The source of these receptors is a woman between 50 and 59 years old in a cohort sampled during active COVID-19.

This sequence joins TRBV2 and TRBJ2-5; 9 bases line up with TRBD1. With 7 bases clipped from V and 2 bases from J, the junction kept 5 bases outside the gene matches. Germline V gene data show CDR1 as SNHLY and CDR2 as FYNNEI. This CDR3 is 14 amino acids long. In nucleotides, the CDR3 is TGTGCCAGCATCCTTGACAGGGGGCAAGAGACCCAGTACTTC. This sequence encodes CASILDRGQETQYF.

The chain has TRBV7-9 and TRBJ1-5; D gene uncertain. Germline CDR1 is SEHNR and CDR2 is FQNEAQ (reference sequence). There are 15 residues in the CDR3. Trimming took 0 bases from V and 1 from J, leaving 7 bases between them. The DNA of the CDR3 is TGTGCCAGCAGCTTAGCGGGCAGCAGCAATCAGCCCCAGCATTTT. Translation: CASSLAGSSNQPQHF.